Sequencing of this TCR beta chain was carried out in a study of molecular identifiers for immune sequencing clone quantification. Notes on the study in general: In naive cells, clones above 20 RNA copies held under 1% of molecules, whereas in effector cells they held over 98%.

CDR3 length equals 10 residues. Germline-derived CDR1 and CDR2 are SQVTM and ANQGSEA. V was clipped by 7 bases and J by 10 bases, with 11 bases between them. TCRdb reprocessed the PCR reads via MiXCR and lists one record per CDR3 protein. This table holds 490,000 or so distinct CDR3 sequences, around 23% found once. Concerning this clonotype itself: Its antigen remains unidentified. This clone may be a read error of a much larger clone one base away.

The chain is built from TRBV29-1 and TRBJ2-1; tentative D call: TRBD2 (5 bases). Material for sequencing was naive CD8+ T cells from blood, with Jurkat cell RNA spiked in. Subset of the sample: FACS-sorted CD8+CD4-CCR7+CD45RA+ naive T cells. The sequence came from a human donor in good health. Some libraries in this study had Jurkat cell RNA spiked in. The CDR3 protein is CSAISGEQFF. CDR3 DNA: TGCAGCGCTATAAGCGGAGAGCAGTTCTTC.